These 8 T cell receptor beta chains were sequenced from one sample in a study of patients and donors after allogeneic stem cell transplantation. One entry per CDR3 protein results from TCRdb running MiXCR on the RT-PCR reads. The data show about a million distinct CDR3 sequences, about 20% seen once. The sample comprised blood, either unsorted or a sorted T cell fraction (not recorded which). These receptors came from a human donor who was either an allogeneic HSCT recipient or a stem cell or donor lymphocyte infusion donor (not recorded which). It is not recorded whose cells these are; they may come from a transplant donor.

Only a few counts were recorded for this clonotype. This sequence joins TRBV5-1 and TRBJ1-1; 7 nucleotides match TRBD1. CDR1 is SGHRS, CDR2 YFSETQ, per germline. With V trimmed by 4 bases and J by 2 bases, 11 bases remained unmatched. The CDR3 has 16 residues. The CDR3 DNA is TGCGCCAGCAGCCGACTCCCGGACAGGCACAACACTGAAGCTTTCTTT. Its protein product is CASSRLPDRHNTEAFF.

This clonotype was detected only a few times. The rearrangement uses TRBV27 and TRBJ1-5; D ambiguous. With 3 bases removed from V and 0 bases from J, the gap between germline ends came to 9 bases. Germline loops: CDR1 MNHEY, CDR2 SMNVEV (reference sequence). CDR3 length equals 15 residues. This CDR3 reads CASSLTNPSNQPQHF. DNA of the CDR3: TGTGCCAGCAGTTTGACGAACCCTAGCAATCAGCCCCAGCATTTT.

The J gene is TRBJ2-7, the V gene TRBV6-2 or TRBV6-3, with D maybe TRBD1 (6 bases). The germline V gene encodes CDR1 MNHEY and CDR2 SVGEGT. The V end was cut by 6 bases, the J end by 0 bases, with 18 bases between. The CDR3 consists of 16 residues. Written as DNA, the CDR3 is TGTGCCAGCAGAAATATTGACAGGTCCGGCTCCTACGAGCAGTACTTC. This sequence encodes CASRNIDRSGSYEQYF.

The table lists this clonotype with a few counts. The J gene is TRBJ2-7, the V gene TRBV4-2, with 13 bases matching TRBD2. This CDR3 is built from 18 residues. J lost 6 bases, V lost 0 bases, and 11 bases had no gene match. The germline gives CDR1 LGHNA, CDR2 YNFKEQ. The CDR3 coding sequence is TGTGCCAGCAGCCAAGAAGGTGGGGGACTAGCGGGGCTTTCCGAGCAGTACTTC. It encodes CASSQEGGGLAGLSEQYF.

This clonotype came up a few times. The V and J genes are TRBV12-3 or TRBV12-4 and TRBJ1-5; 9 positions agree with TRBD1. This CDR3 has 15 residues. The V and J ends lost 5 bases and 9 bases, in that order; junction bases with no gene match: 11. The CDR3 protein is CASSNTGGSGMPQHF. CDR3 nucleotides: TGTGCCAGCAGTAACACAGGGGGCTCGGGGATGCCCCAGCATTTT.

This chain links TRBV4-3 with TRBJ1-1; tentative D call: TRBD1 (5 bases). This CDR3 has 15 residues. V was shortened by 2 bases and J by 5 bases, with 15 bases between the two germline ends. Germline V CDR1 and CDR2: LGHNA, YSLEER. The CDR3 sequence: CASSQYPGSLTEAFF. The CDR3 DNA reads TGCGCCAGCAGCCAATATCCAGGGTCGCTGACTGAAGCTTTCTTT.

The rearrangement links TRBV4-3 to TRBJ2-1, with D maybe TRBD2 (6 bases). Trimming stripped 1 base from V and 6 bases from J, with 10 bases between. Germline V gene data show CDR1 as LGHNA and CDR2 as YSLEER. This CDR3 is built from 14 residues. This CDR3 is CASSQGGLGNEQFF. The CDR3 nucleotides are TGCGCCAGCAGCCAAGGGGGACTTGGCAATGAGCAGTTCTTC.

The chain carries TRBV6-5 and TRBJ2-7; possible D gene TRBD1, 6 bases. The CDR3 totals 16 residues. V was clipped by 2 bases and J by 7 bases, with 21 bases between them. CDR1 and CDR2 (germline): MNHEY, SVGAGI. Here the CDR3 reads CASSYARTTGPGEQYF. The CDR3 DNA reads TGTGCCAGCAGTTACGCCCGAACCACAGGGCCGGGTGAGCAGTACTTC.